This T cell receptor (beta chain) was captured by sequencing in a study of STAT5B mutations in CD4+ large granular lymphocyte leukemia. Study-level findings and limits: Patient CD4-sorted repertoires stayed more clonal than healthy ones after leukemic-clone removal.

This clone was picked up one time. Antigen: not known. Germline loops: CDR1 SNHLY, CDR2 FYNNEI. This CDR3 has 15 amino acids. V was shortened by 0 bases and J by 5 bases, with 12 bases between the two germline ends. Assay: immunoSEQ multiplex PCR; the TCRdb copy retains only in-frame clones and omits some. The sample lists roughly 48,000 clones, roughly 70% seen once, with 1.5% in the top ten. Sequencing was carried out using CD4+ T cells from blood buffy coats. The chain links TRBV2 to TRBJ2-3; maybe TRBD2 (5 bases). The receptor's source is a human donor in good health. CDR3 in amino acids: CASSEARLAQDTQYF. CDR3 sequence (DNA): TGTGCCAGCAGTGAAGCGCGGCTAGCCCAAGATACGCAGTATTTT.